The present entry profiles one T cell receptor (beta chain) with its context. This sample stems from a study of blood T cell repertoires in COVID-19. Original data processing: Estimated nucleated cell counts came from reference gene primer amplification. The data were produced by immunoSEQ multiplex PCR, yet TCRdb's version contains in-frame clones alone and is incomplete. The DNA was the basis for D and trimming; V, J and clone size are from that table. This sample has about 66,000 clones, with roughly 77% found just once. The V gene's germline CDR1 is SGHVS and CDR2 FQNEAQ. Germline trimming cut 1 base from V and 12 bases from J; bases unmatched to any gene: 10. The CDR3 totals 15 residues.

The TCR sequence derives from a human donor in a cohort sampled during active COVID-19. The chain joins TRBV7-8 to TRBJ2-1; 9 bases map to TRBD2. Sequencing was performed on peripheral blood. CDR3 nucleotide sequence: TGTGCCAGCAGCTTAGGAGTGCGGGAGGGCGGGGGGCAGTTCTTC. Translated: CASSLGVREGGGQFF.